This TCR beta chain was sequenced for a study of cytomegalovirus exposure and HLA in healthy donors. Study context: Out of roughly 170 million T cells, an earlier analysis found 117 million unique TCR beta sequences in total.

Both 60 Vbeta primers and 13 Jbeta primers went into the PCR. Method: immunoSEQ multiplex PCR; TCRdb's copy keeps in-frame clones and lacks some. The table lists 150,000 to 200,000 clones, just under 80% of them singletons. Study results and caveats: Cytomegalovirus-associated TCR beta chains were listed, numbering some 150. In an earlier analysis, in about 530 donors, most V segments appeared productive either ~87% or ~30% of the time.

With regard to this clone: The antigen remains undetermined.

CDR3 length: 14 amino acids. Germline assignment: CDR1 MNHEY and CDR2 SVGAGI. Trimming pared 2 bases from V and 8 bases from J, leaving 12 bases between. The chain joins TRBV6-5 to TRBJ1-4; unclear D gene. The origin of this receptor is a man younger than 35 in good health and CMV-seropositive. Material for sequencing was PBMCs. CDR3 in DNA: TGTGCCAGCAGTTACCGGGGTGGAGGGGAAAAACTGTTTTTT. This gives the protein CASSYRGGGEKLFF.